A selection of T cell receptor beta chains follows, all from one sample in a study of PD-L1 blockade in urothelial cancer. Assay used: immunoSEQ multiplex PCR; TCRdb lists only in-frame clones, some missing. The profile covers tens of thousands of clones, with approximately 89% appearing a single time and more than 0.85% taken by the ten largest. Source: PBMCs, taken around atezolizumab (anti-PD-L1) treatment. These receptors were obtained from a woman older than 75 with urothelial cancer. CDR3s include the opening cysteine and the closing phenylalanine or tryptophan. Each record gives: clone size, J gene, V gene, D gene, CDR3 DNA, CDR3 protein. The D gene is left open where the match is weak. Clone size is given for some rows only: seen once, a few or many times, or a class if the clone is expanded.

clone size: few
J gene: TRBJ1-5
V gene: TRBV6-1
D gene: NA
CDR3 DNA: TGTGCCAGCAGTGTAAGCAGGGGTGGCAATCAGCCCCAGCATTTT
CDR3 protein: CASSVSRGGNQPQHF

clone size: NA
J gene: TRBJ2-1
V gene: TRBV9
D gene: TRBD2
CDR3 DNA: TGTGCCAGCAGCGTAGCCCTAGCGGGAGTATCTGAGCAGTTCTTC
CDR3 protein: CASSVALAGVSEQFF

clone size: NA
J gene: TRBJ1-5
V gene: TRBV28
D gene: NA
CDR3 DNA: TGTGCCAGCAGTTTCTCCAATCAGCCCCAGCATTTT
CDR3 protein: CASSFSNQPQHF

clone size: NA
J gene: TRBJ2-7
V gene: TRBV11-2
D gene: TRBD1
CDR3 DNA: TGTGCCAGCAGCGAATTCGGGACAGCGGAAGGGGAGCAGTACTTC
CDR3 protein: CASSEFGTAEGEQYF

clone size: NA
J gene: TRBJ2-1
V gene: TRBV4-1
D gene: NA
CDR3 DNA: TGCGCCAGCAGCCAACTTTTCCATGAGCAGTTCTTC
CDR3 protein: CASSQLFHEQFF

clone size: once
J gene: TRBJ1-2
V gene: TRBV2
D gene: NA
CDR3 DNA: TGTGCCAGCAGAGAGTTCCCCGGGTATGGCTACACCTTC
CDR3 protein: CASREFPGYGYTF

clone size: NA
J gene: TRBJ1-5
V gene: TRBV7-8
D gene: NA
CDR3 DNA: TGTGCCAGCAGCTTAGGGCCGGGGGGGGTACGTCAGCCCCAGCATTTT
CDR3 protein: CASSLGPGGVRQPQHF

clone size: NA
J gene: TRBJ2-7
V gene: TRBV6-5
D gene: TRBD1
CDR3 DNA: TGTGCCAGCAGTCCGGGACAGGGGGCCCGCGGGCAGTACTTC
CDR3 protein: CASSPGQGARGQYF

clone size: NA
J gene: TRBJ1-2
V gene: TRBV7-2
D gene: NA
CDR3 DNA: TGTGCCAGCAGCGCTATTGGTTCAGTTACAGGGCAGCATGGCTACACCTTC
CDR3 protein: CASSAIGSVTGQHGYTF

clone size: NA
J gene: TRBJ1-5
V gene: TRBV7-8
D gene: TRBD1
CDR3 DNA: TGTGCCAGCAGCTTATCTGGGACAGATAATCAGCCCCAGCATTTT
CDR3 protein: CASSLSGTDNQPQHF

clone size: NA
J gene: TRBJ1-2
V gene: TRBV29-1
D gene: TRBD1
CDR3 DNA: TGCAGCGTTAGGGACAGGGGGAACTATGGCTACACCTTC
CDR3 protein: CSVRDRGNYGYTF

clone size: NA
J gene: TRBJ2-7
V gene: TRBV19
D gene: TRBD1
CDR3 DNA: TGTGCCAGTAGTTTTCGACAGGGTAGGGACGAGCAGTACTTC
CDR3 protein: CASSFRQGRDEQYF

clone size: NA
J gene: TRBJ1-1
V gene: TRBV5-1
D gene: TRBD1
CDR3 DNA: TGCGCCAGCAGCGACTCAGGGGGTGGCACTGAAGCTTTCTTT
CDR3 protein: CASSDSGGGTEAFF